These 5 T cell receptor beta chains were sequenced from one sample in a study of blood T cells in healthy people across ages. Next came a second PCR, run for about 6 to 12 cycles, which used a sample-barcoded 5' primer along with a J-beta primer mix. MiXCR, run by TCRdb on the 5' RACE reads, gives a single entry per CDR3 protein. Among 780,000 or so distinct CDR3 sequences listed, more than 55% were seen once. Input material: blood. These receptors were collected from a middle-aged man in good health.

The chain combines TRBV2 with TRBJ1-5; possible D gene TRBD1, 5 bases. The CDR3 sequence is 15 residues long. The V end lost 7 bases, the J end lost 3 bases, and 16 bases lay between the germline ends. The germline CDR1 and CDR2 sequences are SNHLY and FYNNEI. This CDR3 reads CASMRTLLDNQPQHF. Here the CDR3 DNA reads TGTGCCAGCATGAGGACATTACTGGACAATCAGCCCCAGCATTTT.

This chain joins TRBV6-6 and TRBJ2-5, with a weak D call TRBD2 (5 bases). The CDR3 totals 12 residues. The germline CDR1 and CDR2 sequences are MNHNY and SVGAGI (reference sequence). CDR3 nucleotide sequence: TGTGCGGCAGCGGTAGGTCAAGAGACCCAGTACTTC. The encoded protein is CAAAVGQETQYF.

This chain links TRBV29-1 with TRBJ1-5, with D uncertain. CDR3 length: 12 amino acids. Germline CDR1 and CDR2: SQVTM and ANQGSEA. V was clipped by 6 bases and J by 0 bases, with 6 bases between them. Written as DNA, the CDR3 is TGCAGCGTCAGCGATAGCAATCAGCCCCAGCATTTT. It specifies CSVSDSNQPQHF.

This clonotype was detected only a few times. The CDR3 sequence: CASSQTEYEQYF. CDR3 DNA: TGTGCCAGCAGCCAGACAGAGTACGAGCAGTACTTC. The rearrangement uses TRBV6-6 and TRBJ2-5; D might be TRBD1 (5 bases). With the DNA end fitting TRBJ2-7 better, the J assignment may be wrong. CDR1 is MNHNY and CDR2 is SVGAGI in the germline V gene (reference sequence). The length of the CDR3 is 12 residues.

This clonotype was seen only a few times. The CDR3 spells CASSSPGGYNTEAFF. The DNA for the CDR3 is TGTGCCAGCAGTTCCCCAGGGGGCTATAACACTGAAGCTTTCTTT. The V gene is TRBV12-3 or TRBV12-4, the J gene TRBJ1-1; 8 nucleotides match TRBD1. The CDR3 is made up of 15 amino acids. Trimming took 4 bases from V and 2 from J; bases not matched to a gene: 6.